The TCR beta chain described here comes from a study of CD8+ T cells in alopecia areata. Study background: A 6-month off-drug phase came after tofacitinib, which had lasted 6 to 18 months. Whole-study results and caveats: Higher clonality than in normal scalp was seen in lesional scalp, especially alopecia totalis/universalis. Clonality in the scalp and expanded CD8+ clones ranked among the top 100 were significantly decreased by tofacitinib. Normal skin's resident alphabeta T cells are also sequenced in scalp samples.

As the sequencing template, cDNA was produced by extracting RNA and reverse transcribing it. The table came from immunoSEQ multiplex PCR; TCRdb's copy has only in-frame clones and leaves some out. The table shows about 220,000 clones, with more than 45% occurring only once. Sample treatment: oral pan-JAK inhibitor, 5-10 mg twice daily. Trimming took off 6 bases at V and 7 bases at J, with 15 bases between the two ends. This CDR3 has 13 residues. There are many counts of this clone. The antigen is unknown. This clonotype originated in a human donor with alopecia areata. The source was CD4+ T cells sorted from blood, collected at week 4, from a patient treated with tofacitinib. The chain combines TRBV23-1 with TRBJ1-1, with D hard to call. TRBV23-1 is marked as an open reading frame, function uncertain. For the CDR3, the DNA is TGCGCCAGCAGGCAAGGACGTAATCTTGAAGCTTTCTTT. Encoded protein: CASRQGRNLEAFF.